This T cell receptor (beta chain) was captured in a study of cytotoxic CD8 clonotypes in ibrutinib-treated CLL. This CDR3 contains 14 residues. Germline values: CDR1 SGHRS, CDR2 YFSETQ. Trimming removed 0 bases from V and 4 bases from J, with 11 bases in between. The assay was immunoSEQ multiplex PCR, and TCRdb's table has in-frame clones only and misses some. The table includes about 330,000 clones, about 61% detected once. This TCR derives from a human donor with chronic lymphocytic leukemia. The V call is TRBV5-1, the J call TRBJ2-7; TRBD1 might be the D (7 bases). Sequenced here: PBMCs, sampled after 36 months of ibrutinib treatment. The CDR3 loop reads CASSLAQGTYEQYF. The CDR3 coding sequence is TGCGCCAGCAGCTTGGCACAGGGGACTTACGAGCAGTACTTC.